This T cell receptor (beta chain) was profiled in a study of control samples from healthy donors and cancer patients. CDR1 is SGHTA, CDR2 FQGTGA, per germline. V was cut by 2 bases and J by 0 bases, with 4 bases left in between. The length of the CDR3 is 13 residues. Sequenced by immunoSEQ multiplex PCR; TCRdb stores in-frame clones only, minus some. The data contain about 130,000 clones, about 90% of them singletons. The source of this sequence is a man younger than 35 in good health. The J gene is TRBJ2-5, the V gene TRBV7-3; D call uncertain. Material for sequencing was blood. CDR3 DNA: TGTGCCAGCAGCTTACTCAACCAAGAGACCCAGTACTTC. Protein: CASSLLNQETQYF.